A selection of T cell receptor beta chains follows, all from one sample in a study of blood T cells in healthy people across ages. TCRdb recomputed calls from the 5' RACE reads with MiXCR, one row per CDR3 protein. The table includes around 580,000 distinct CDR3 sequences, roughly 48% detected once. Sequenced input: blood. The source is a man aged 80 or over in good health. CDR3s leave out the opening cysteine and the closing phenylalanine or tryptophan.

CDR3: ASSLGDWGDEQF
V: TRBV7-9
J: TRBJ2-1

CDR3: ASSRDRVWETQY
V: TRBV3-1
J: TRBJ2-5

CDR3: ASSLEPRQRFNNSPLH
V: TRBV5-1
J: TRBJ1-6

CDR3: SASQGGYTGELF
V: TRBV20-1
J: TRBJ2-2

CDR3: ASSQGWAGDTQY
V: TRBV4-2
J: TRBJ2-3

CDR3: ASSQDRNSNQPQH
V: TRBV4-3
J: TRBJ1-5

CDR3: ASSPMTGPTGAQY
V: TRBV7-2
J: TRBJ2-5

CDR3: SVVAGGSDTQY
V: TRBV29-1
J: TRBJ2-3

CDR3: ASSSSGGKDGYT
V: TRBV7-9
J: TRBJ1-2

CDR3: AIRYRVDYGYT
V: TRBV10-3
J: TRBJ1-2

CDR3: ATQDGGLGYT
V: TRBV24-1
J: TRBJ1-2

CDR3: SVQGARNSPLH
V: TRBV20-1
J: TRBJ1-6

CDR3: ASSSRRQGTTGELF
V: TRBV5-6
J: TRBJ2-2

CDR3: ASSLLAGGPNESYEQY
V: TRBV28
J: TRBJ2-7

CDR3: ASSQDLDRGTDTQY
V: TRBV4-2
J: TRBJ2-3

CDR3: ASSQDQNRGFYEQY
V: TRBV4-3
J: .

CDR3: ASSVPTGTAHSYEQY
V: TRBV11-1
J: TRBJ2-7

CDR3: ASSYQTGGFEKLF
V: TRBV7-2
J: TRBJ1-4

CDR3: ASSLRPRSTDTQY
V: TRBV7-2
J: TRBJ2-3

CDR3: ASSEASRSPSTDTQY
V: TRBV2
J: TRBJ2-3

CDR3: ASRGTDTEAF
V: TRBV5-1
J: TRBJ1-1

CDR3: ASSYSGGAGANVLT
V: TRBV6-5
J: TRBJ2-6